The 21 T cell receptor beta chains listed next were all sequenced from one sample in a study of blood T cell repertoires in COVID-19. Profiling relied on immunoSEQ multiplex PCR, and the TCRdb table lists in-frame clones only, not all of them. Among about 160,000 clones listed, about 85% were seen once. The sequenced material came from peripheral blood. The receptors here all came from a woman aged 50 to 65 with COVID-19, enrolled during active disease.

V and J are TRBV6-1 and TRBJ1-3, with D perhaps TRBD1 (6 bases). The germline V gene has CDR1 MNHNS and CDR2 SASEGT. Trimming left V 2 bases short and J 2 bases short, with 13 bases between. The CDR3 contains 16 residues. This chain's CDR3 is CASSELPTGAGNTIYF. For the CDR3, the DNA is TGTGCCAGCAGTGAATTACCGACAGGTGCTGGAAACACCATATATTTT.

This clone has a single count. The J gene is TRBJ2-3, the V gene TRBV3-1 (or the pseudogene TRBV3-2); TRBD2 aligns across 7 bases. The CDR3 has 14 amino acids. Germline trimming cut 6 bases from V and 2 bases from J; bases unmatched to any gene: 5. Germline CDR1 reads LGHDT; CDR2 reads YNNKEL (reference sequence). CDR3 DNA: TGTGCCAGCAGTCGCGGGGGACCCACAGATACGCAGTATTTT. Translated, it gives CASSRGGPTDTQYF.

The chain combines TRBV24-1 with TRBJ1-2; TRBD1 agrees at 8 bases. The junction had 9 bases not matched to a gene; V was cut back by 3 bases and J by 7 bases. CDR3 length equals 15 residues. Germline CDR1 and CDR2: KGHDR and SFDVKD. The CDR3, as DNA: TGTGCCACCAGTGATGCAGGGGGCGCCAGGGCTGGCTACACCTTC. It specifies CATSDAGGARAGYTF.

The rearrangement joins TRBV5-1 to TRBJ2-7; D is unresolved. This CDR3 contains 14 residues. Trimming removed 2 bases from V and 6 bases from J, with 15 bases in between. The germline V gene encodes CDR1 SGHRS and CDR2 YFSETQ. The CDR3 DNA follows: TGCGCCAGCAGCTTAGTCGGGTTGTCCCCCGAGCAGTACTTC. Encoded protein: CASSLVGLSPEQYF.

The chain combines TRBV15 with TRBJ1-2, with TRBD1 matching over 7 bases. Germline V gives CDR1 LNHNV, CDR2 YYDKDF (reference sequence). The trim removed 0 bases at V and 3 bases at J, leaving 7 bases unmatched. CDR3 length equals 16 residues. The CDR3 DNA reads TGTGCCACCAGCAGAGATCCGCTACAGGGGCACTATGGCTACACCTTC. Its translation is CATSRDPLQGHYGYTF.

The chain combines TRBV7-9 with TRBJ2-7, with D unresolved. Trimming pared 2 bases from V and 2 bases from J, leaving 7 bases between. The CDR3 totals 13 residues. CDR1 and CDR2 (germline): SEHNR, FQNEAQ (reference sequence). In DNA form, the CDR3 reads TGTGCCAGCAGCTTACAGGCTGCCTACGAGCAGTACTTC. It is translated as CASSLQAAYEQYF. Drawing the rest from reference TRBV7-9 and TRBJ2-7, the complete variable domain is DTGVSQNPRHKITKRGQNVTFRCDPISEHNRLYWYRQTLGQGPEFLTYFQNEAQLEKSRLLSDRFSAERPKGSFSTLEIQRTEQGDSAMYLCASSLQAAYEQYFGPGTRLTVT.

This chain uses TRBV4-3 with TRBJ1-6, with 7 bases that match TRBD1. V lost 0 bases to trimming and J lost 0 bases; unmatched junction nucleotides: 8. The CDR3 sequence is 19 residues long. In germline, CDR1 is LGHNA, CDR2 YSLEER. The CDR3, as DNA: TGCGCCAGCAGCCAAGAGAGAAGCCAGGGGGTCTCCTATAATTCACCCCTCCACTTT. This encodes CASSQERSQGVSYNSPLHF.

This sequence joins TRBV7-4 and TRBJ2-7; 8 nucleotides match TRBD1. The CDR3 has 19 residues. The ends lost 5 bases at V and 3 bases at J; junction bases unmatched: 21. Germline values: CDR1 SGHVT, CDR2 SQSDAQ. CDR3 amino acids: CASSTSLDRVSRSCYEQYF. The CDR3 coding sequence is TGTGCCAGCAGCACCAGCCTGGACAGGGTAAGTCGTTCCTGCTACGAGCAGTACTTC.

V usage is TRBV30 and J usage is TRBJ2-2; tentatively, D is TRBD1 (7 bases). This CDR3 has 15 residues. Between the trimmed V and J ends, which lost 0 bases and 7 bases, there was a span of 15 bases. In germline, CDR1 is GTSNPN, CDR2 SVGIG (reference sequence). The CDR3 here is CAWSVRGGGGGELFF. The CDR3 DNA reads TGTGCCTGGAGTGTACGAGGAGGGGGCGGCGGGGAGCTGTTTTTT.

V and J are TRBV2 and TRBJ1-1; D gene ambiguous. The CDR3 covers 14 residues. The germline V gene has CDR1 SNHLY and CDR2 FYNNEI. V was shortened by 5 bases and J by 4 bases, with 14 bases between the two germline ends. The CDR3 DNA reads as TGTGCCAGCAGTTTCGTAATGGTCAGCACTGAAGCTTTCTTT. This translates into CASSFVMVSTEAFF.

The gene calls are TRBV6-5 and TRBJ1-5, with D possibly TRBD1 on 6 matching bases. The length of the CDR3 is 16 residues. V lost 4 bases, J lost 0 bases, and 13 bases lay in between. Germline V CDR1 and CDR2: MNHEY, SVGAGI. The CDR3 sequence: CASSLDRSYSNQPQHF. The CDR3, as DNA: TGTGCCAGCAGTTTAGACAGGTCGTATAGCAATCAGCCCCAGCATTTT.

The genes are TRBV9 and TRBJ2-1; D might be TRBD2 (6 bases). The germline V gene encodes CDR1 SGDLS and CDR2 YYNGEE. The germline V and J ends were trimmed by 4 bases and 5 bases, with 10 bases remaining between them. The CDR3 consists of 13 residues. CDR3 amino acids: CASSTDYNNEQFF. In DNA, the CDR3 is TGTGCCAGCAGCACGGACTATAACAATGAGCAGTTCTTC.

The chain joins TRBV7-9 to TRBJ1-2; D gene unclear. Trimming pared 3 bases from V and 5 bases from J, leaving 10 bases between. The CDR3 runs 13 residues. The V gene's germline CDR1 is SEHNR and CDR2 FQNEAQ (reference sequence). This CDR3 is CASSLTGMYGYTF. Here the CDR3 DNA reads TGTGCCAGCAGCTTGACGGGGATGTATGGCTACACCTTC.

This clone showed up just once. Other nucleotide sequences from this sample produce the same CDR3. V is TRBV28 and J is TRBJ1-6; no clear D gene. Trimming removed 3 bases from V and 7 bases from J, with 7 bases in between. Germline CDR1 MDHEN, CDR2 SYDVKM. This CDR3 has 13 residues. CDR3 DNA sequence: TGTGCCAGCAGTTTGTTGCAGAATTCACCCCTCCACTTT. Amino acid sequence: CASSLLQNSPLHF.

V gene TRBV24-1 combines with J gene TRBJ2-2, with 9 bases identical to TRBD1. V gave up 2 bases and J gave up 0 bases; unmatched junction bases: 3. The CDR3 loop spans 17 amino acids. Germline CDR1 and CDR2: KGHDR and SFDVKD. The CDR3 reads CATSDWGTGPNTGELFF. The CDR3 DNA reads TGTGCCACCAGTGATTGGGGGACAGGGCCGAACACCGGGGAGCTGTTTTTT.

This rearrangement joins TRBV30 to TRBJ2-1; the match to TRBD1 covers 9 bases. V lost 3 bases and J lost 4; bases outside the gene matches: 7. Germline CDR1 GTSNPN, CDR2 SVGIG (reference sequence). The CDR3 has 15 amino acids. CDR3 sequence (DNA): TGTGCCTGGAGGCCACCGGGACAGGGATACAATGAGCAGTTCTTC. Translated: CAWRPPGQGYNEQFF. The full variable domain, completed using reference TRBV30 and TRBJ2-1, is SQTIHQWPATLVQPVGSPLSLECTVEGTSNPNLYWYRQAAGRGLQLLFYSVGIGQISSEVPQNLSASRPQDRQFILSSKKLLLSDSGFYLCAWRPPGQGYNEQFFGPGTRLTVL.

J is TRBJ2-5 and V is TRBV7-2, with 12 bases lining up with TRBD2. The CDR3 runs 18 residues. The V gene end was trimmed by 3 bases and the J gene end by 5 bases; junction bases not matched to a gene: 13. Germline V lookup: CDR1 SGHTA, CDR2 FQGNSA. In DNA, the CDR3 is TGTGCCAGCAGCTTCCGCCTAGCGGGGGGGCCTGGGGAGGAGACCCAGTACTTC. As protein: CASSFRLAGGPGEETQYF.

The chain carries TRBV18 and TRBJ1-4; D is perhaps TRBD1 (5 bases). Between the trimmed V and J ends, which lost 3 bases and 7 bases, there was a span of 12 bases. This CDR3 is built from 14 residues. Germline V gene lookup returns CDR1 KGHSH and CDR2 LQKENI. This CDR3 reads CASSPAGGPEKLFF. DNA for the CDR3: TGTGCCAGCTCACCGGCCGGGGGACCTGAAAAACTGTTTTTT. Full variable domain (rest looked up from reference TRBV18 and TRBJ1-4): NAGVMQNPRHLVRRRGQEARLRCSPMKGHSHVYWYRQLPEEGLKFMVYLQKENIIDESGMPKERFSAEFPKEGPSILRIQQVVRGDSAAYFCASSPAGGPEKLFFGSGTQLSVL.

The chain links TRBV7-9 to TRBJ2-1; the D gene is possibly TRBD2 (7 bases). With 7 bases removed from V and 4 bases from J, the gap between germline ends came to 20 bases. Germline V CDR1 and CDR2: SEHNR, FQNEAQ (reference sequence). CDR3 length: 16 amino acids. CDR3 coding DNA: TGTGCCAGCACCGGGGCGGGGGCAGGAGTTTACAATGAGCAGTTCTTC. Translated, it gives CASTGAGAGVYNEQFF. The full variable domain, its missing parts supplied by reference TRBV7-9 and TRBJ2-1, is DTGVSQNPRHKITKRGQNVTFRCDPISEHNRLYWYRQTLGQGPEFLTYFQNEAQLEKSRLLSDRFSAERPKGSFSTLEIQRTEQGDSAMYLCASTGAGAGVYNEQFFGPGTRLTVL.

V gene TRBV7-3 combines with J gene TRBJ2-3, with TRBD2 identical over 7 bases. Germline loops: CDR1 SGHTA, CDR2 FQGTGA. J was trimmed by 6 bases and V by 9 bases; bases with no gene match: 9. The CDR3 consists of 13 residues. Here the CDR3 reads CASMLAAGDTQYF. CDR3 in DNA: TGTGCCAGTATGCTAGCGGCTGGGGATACGCAGTATTTT.

The chain combines TRBV4-1 with TRBJ2-1; 7 nucleotides match TRBD1. Germline V gives CDR1 MGHRA, CDR2 YSYEKL. The junction had 7 bases not matched to a gene; V was cut back by 8 bases and J by 0 bases. The CDR3 is 15 residues long. The CDR3 DNA reads TGCGCCAGCGGGTCGACAGGGAGCTCCTACAATGAGCAGTTCTTC. This sequence encodes CASGSTGSSYNEQFF.